This T cell receptor (beta chain) was documented in a study of metastatic and nonmetastatic thyroid tumors. This clone was seen more than once but under ten times. Each patient came to thyroid surgery without any prior treatment (of any kind). TCRdb re-called clones via MiXCR from the PCR reads. This sample carries over 9,000 clones, more than 35% of them seen once, and the ten largest clones take 15% to 20%. What was sequenced was tumor tissue. The sequence came from a female donor with papillary thyroid cancer or a benign thyroid nodule (not recorded which). Some clones in this sample may be carry-over from other donors' samples.

CDR3 bases: TGTGCCAGCAGTGAAAATCGGCAGGTTTGCTACACCTTC. Residues: CASSENRQVCYTF. The rearrangement links TRBV25-1 to TRBJ1-2; D not certain. In germline, CDR1 is MGHDK, CDR2 SYGVNS. CDR3 length: 13 amino acids. V was shortened by 2 bases and J by 9 bases, with 13 bases between the two germline ends.